The clone carrying this T cell receptor beta chain was counted ten times or more. The source of the sample is a study of T cells in Graves' hyperthyroidism and ophthalmopathy. CDR1 and CDR2 (germline): ENHRY, SYGVKD. The V end lost 6 bases, the J end lost 4 bases, and 13 bases lay between the germline ends. The CDR3 length is 14 residues. Authors of the study amplified TCR beta CDR3 regions from RNA transcripts. HTBI primers were employed in a first-round RT-PCR of the TCR CDR3. One entry per CDR3 protein, called by TCRdb with MiXCR from the multiplex PCR reads. Among hundreds of thousands of distinct CDR3 sequences listed, over 35% were seen once.

Source material: blood. V is TRBV10-3 and J is TRBJ1-3; D possibly corresponds to TRBD1 (5 bases). This TCR was sampled from a man aged 18 to 29 with Graves' hyperthyroidism. CDR3 protein: CAIRDTVRGNTIYF. As DNA, the CDR3 is TGTGCCATCAGGGACACGGTACGCGGAAACACCATATATTTT.